Sequencing of this T cell receptor (beta chain) was carried out in a study of blood T cells in healthy people across ages (dated by TCRdb to about 2015). At the level of the whole study: In model experiments, template switching captured about one uniquely barcoded TCR beta cDNA molecule for every two T cells. The study analyzed two additional independent replicas of 1 million unique cDNA reads from the same blood draw for two donors, one aged 18 to 30 and one aged 80 or older. The donors were divided into four age groups: young (average about 16 years), middle-aged (almost 40), aged (roughly 66) and long-lived (about 80). The study measured age-related changes in TCR beta repertoire diversity using deep sequencing normalized with unique cDNA molecular identifiers. Overall study results and their limits: Estimates of total diversity based on one million sequenced T cells were considered lower bounds and underestimates. Compared with the aged group, the long-lived group had more naive CD4+ T cells, fewer expanded clones and increased TCR diversity, a pattern suggesting age selection. As age increased, observed TCR beta diversity per million T cells dropped in a roughly linear way, and a significant reduction was already evident by age about 40. The CMV infection status of donors was not known, potentially confounding age-related changes in expanded clonotypes. A strong correlation was found between observed TCR beta diversity and the percentage of naive T cells measured by flow cytometry. Since profiling was done on bulk unsorted PBMCs, naive and antigen-experienced compartments could not be conclusively compared.

From the germline V gene, CDR1 is SGHRS and CDR2 is YFSETQ. From the cysteine through the phenylalanine, the CDR3 covers 15 amino acids. Here the CDR3 DNA is all that survives: 45 bases in frame from base 1. The approximately 41 donors, aged about 6 to 95 years, were systemically healthy Caucasian individuals from Russia. Each donor gave roughly 9 milliliters of peripheral blood, drawn into EDTA-treated Vacutainer tubes. Ficoll-Paque density-gradient centrifugation was used to isolate PBMCs, with at least 6 million per sample. Total RNA was extracted from PBMCs with Trizol reagent, with at least 5 micrograms obtained per sample. For every donor, flow cytometry on a PBMC aliquot measured the percentage of naive CD45RAhigh/CD27high T cells. This clonotype was detected many times. What this receptor recognizes is not known. Germline is not matched at one junction end, which may reflect a read error. The library was produced with 5' RACE. This sample was sequenced with an Illumina HiSeq 2500. The second PCR ran for roughly 7 to 11 cycles and used a J-beta primer mix along with a sample-barcoded 5' primer. A template-switch 5' adaptor carrying 12 random nucleotides introduced a unique molecular identifier onto each TCR beta cDNA molecule. Each sample yielded at least 3 million CDR3-containing paired-end reads. First-strand cDNA synthesis was performed from all RNA using the Mint cDNA synthesis kit, with priming by a TRBC-specific oligonucleotide. All cDNA was treated with uracil-DNA glycosylase and then went through a first 18-cycle PCR with the universal primers M1SS and BC2_uni_R. Concerning the study's data processing: Normalization of each sample was performed by random selection of 1 million high-quality reads, each carrying a distinct molecular identifier. Reads sharing molecular identifiers were discarded rather than binned into consensus sequences. MiTCR, run with a Q25 quality threshold and the strictest error-elimination algorithm, handled CDR3 identification, clonotype clustering and error correction. A nonparametric unseen species model with Euler transformation was used to estimate a lower bound on total TCR beta diversity. Using fastp trimming at Q25 and MiXCR clonotype assembly, TCRdb reanalyzed the public sequencing data and kept in-frame beta chains. CDR3 protein sequences are deduplicated, and each keeps its most common genes and DNA. TCRdb's processing, not the study's, gives the V and J calls here. Within this sample are just under 550,000 distinct CDR3 sequences, with approximately 25% of them counted one time only. The top ten hold around 10% of the sample.

These data are also associated with another study on T cells of mothers and their children. As the second publication notes: Donors were nine systemically healthy Caucasian individuals: three mothers and their six children. cDNA synthesis consumed the entire amount of extracted RNA, loaded at around 1.5 ug RNA in each 15 ul reaction. In the second PCR, the M1S primer introduced both the sample barcodes and 2-4 random nucleotides. Each mother yielded over 9.5 million TCR beta CDR3 reads and each child 3 million to 3.5 million reads. Thymic selection similarly shapes TCR recombination output in related and unrelated pairs, with minor effect from inherited differences. Normalized repertoire overlap was always found to be slightly, but never significantly, higher in related mother-child pairs than in unrelated mother-child pairs. No persistent microchimeric T cell clones were detected, at a sensitivity of 80 to 100 clones per million clonotypes. Deep NGS was used in the study to compare the TCR beta repertoires of mothers and children and to look for features that separate related mother-child pairs from unrelated individuals. On average, the children were 11 +/- 4 years old, while the mothers were 40 +/- 4 years old. Libraries were sequenced on Illumina HiSeq 2000 with 100+100 nt paired-end reads after adapter ligation with NEBNext reagents. To prevent cross-contamination, the mother and child libraries were prepared a month apart and were sequenced in separate runs. Between roughly 500,000 and 2,000,000 distinct TCR beta clonotypes were identified per donor. Naive TCR beta clonotypes were estimated from low-frequency clonotypes matched to each donor's FACS-determined naive share, without sorting.

Sequenced sample: blood. The chain employs TRBV5-1 and TRBJ2-7; 9 bases in between match TRBD1. This receptor was identified in a boy younger than 18 in good health. The CDR3 here reads CASSLGQGLSYEQYF. At the DNA level, the sequence is TGTGCCAGCAGCTTGGGACAGGGCCTCTCCTACGAGCAGTACTTC.